One sample yielded the 32 T cell receptor beta chains listed below, sequenced in a study of blood T cell repertoires in COVID-19. Here immunoSEQ multiplex PCR was the method, and the copy in TCRdb shows in-frame clones only, minus some. Of hundreds of thousands of clones in the sample, around 83% were seen once. Material for sequencing was peripheral blood. Receptors were obtained from a man older than 75 with acute or convalescent COVID-19.

This clone was recorded a few times. V and J are TRBV23-1 and TRBJ1-5; a possible D gene is TRBD1 (5 bases). TRBV23-1 is identified as an open reading frame with a role that is uncertain. This CDR3 has 19 amino acids. Trimming removed 0 bases from V and 5 bases from J, with 23 bases in between. As DNA, the CDR3 is TGCGCCAGCAGTCAATCGTTCAGGGTTGAGGTTTACTTGGATCAGCCCCAGCATTTT. Translated, it gives CASSQSFRVEVYLDQPQHF.

The rearrangement links TRBV30 to TRBJ2-7, with a tentative D call TRBD1 (5 bases). CDR1 is GTSNPN, CDR2 SVGIG, per germline (reference sequence). CDR3 length: 14 amino acids. V was clipped by 3 bases and J by 3 bases, with 15 bases between them. The CDR3 sequence: CAWSWGSLHYEQYF. CDR3 sequence (DNA): TGTGCCTGGAGCTGGGGCAGTCTTCACTACGAGCAGTACTTC.

This clone showed up just a few times. The chain has TRBV28 and TRBJ2-7, with 14 bases identical to TRBD2. The germline gives CDR1 MDHEN, CDR2 SYDVKM. This CDR3 has 19 amino acids. V lost 5 bases and J lost 6; bases outside the gene matches: 18. The CDR3 loop is CASSRGSPGLAGERREQYF. CDR3 DNA: TGTGCCAGCAGTAGGGGCTCTCCGGGACTAGCGGGAGAGCGGCGCGAGCAGTACTTC.

The genes are TRBV25-1 and TRBJ2-3; a weak D match, TRBD2 (7 bases). Trimming pared 1 base from V and 6 bases from J, leaving 17 bases between. CDR3 length: 16 amino acids. Per germline, CDR1 MGHDK and CDR2 SYGVNS. Here the CDR3 reads CASSESGRGPDDTQYF. The CDR3 DNA sequence: TGTGCCAGCAGTGAATCGGGGCGGGGGCCAGACGATACGCAGTATTTT. The full variable domain, completed using reference TRBV25-1 and TRBJ2-3, is EADIYQTPRYLVIGTGKKITLECSQTMGHDKMYWYQQDPGMELHLIHYSYGVNSTEKGDLSSESTVSRIRTEHFPLTLESARPSHTSQYLCASSESGRGPDDTQYFGPGTRLTVL.

The rearrangement joins TRBV7-2 to TRBJ1-3; D gene ambiguous. The CDR3 spans 14 residues. Trimming removed 5 bases from V and 0 bases from J, with 8 bases in between. Germline V lookup: CDR1 SGHTA, CDR2 FQGNSA. In DNA, the CDR3 is TGTGCCAGCAGCCCCATGAGCTCTGGAAACACCATATATTTT. This gives the protein CASSPMSSGNTIYF.

This clone has only a few counts. The CDR3 bases are TGTGCCAGCAGTCCTTGGGGGGGTAGCACTGAAGCTTTCTTT. This codes for CASSPWGGSTEAFF. This rearrangement joins TRBV28 to TRBJ1-1, with a tentative D call TRBD1 (5 bases). The CDR3 totals 14 residues. The V gene lost 5 bases and the J gene lost 4 bases, with 14 bases spanning the gap. The V gene's germline CDR1 is MDHEN and CDR2 SYDVKM.

This chain joins TRBV24-1 and TRBJ1-2; 8 nucleotides match TRBD1. Germline values: CDR1 KGHDR, CDR2 SFDVKD. The J segment lost 7 bases and the V segment lost 2 bases, leaving 5 bases of the junction unmatched. This CDR3 has 14 amino acids. The CDR3 is CATSDSGTGFGYTF. The CDR3 DNA is TGTGCCACCAGTGATTCAGGGACAGGATTTGGCTACACCTTC.

The chain couples TRBV5-1 to TRBJ2-2; 7 bases agree with TRBD1. Germline V lookup: CDR1 SGHRS, CDR2 YFSETQ. The CDR3 runs 16 residues. Unmatched junction bases numbered 7, after V lost 4 bases and J lost 1 base. CDR3 sequence reads: CASSPGQTWNTGELFF. CDR3 nucleotides: TGCGCCAGCAGCCCGGGACAGACATGGAACACCGGGGAGCTGTTTTTT.

This clone was counted a few times. The chain links TRBV10-2 to TRBJ2-3, with 8 bases that match TRBD2. Looked up from germline, CDR1 is WSHSY and CDR2 is SAAADI. The trim removed 8 bases at V and 4 bases at J, leaving 11 bases unmatched. The CDR3 totals 15 residues. CDR3 amino acids: CASFPSGRIPDTQYF. CDR3 bases: TGCGCCAGCTTTCCCAGCGGGAGAATCCCAGATACGCAGTATTTT.

The CDR3 spells CASSDGTGGFHEQFF. The CDR3, as DNA: TGCGCCAGCAGTGACGGGACAGGGGGCTTCCATGAGCAGTTCTTC. J is TRBJ2-1 and V is TRBV10-2, with TRBD1 identical over 12 bases. CDR3 length: 15 residues. V trimming: 3 bases; J trimming: 8 bases; junction bases outside the gene matches: 5. CDR1 and CDR2 from the germline V gene are WSHSY and SAAADI.

This clone showed up just once. The chain carries TRBV19 and TRBJ1-2, with 11 bases identical to TRBD1. Germline CDR1 is LNHDA and CDR2 is SQIVND (reference sequence). The CDR3 sequence is 14 residues long. Trimming removed 6 bases from V and 4 bases from J; junction bases left unmatched: 4. The CDR3 coding sequence is TGTGCCAGTAGACGGACAGGGGGCGGCTATGGCTACACCTTC. Amino acids: CASRRTGGGYGYTF. The whole variable domain, remainder taken from reference TRBV19 and TRBJ1-2, is DGGITQSPKYLFRKEGQNVTLSCEQNLNHDAMYWYRQDPGQGLRLIYYSQIVNDFQKGDIAEGYSVSREKKESFPLTVTSAQKNPTAFYLCASRRTGGGYGYTFGSGTRLTVV.

The V gene is TRBV5-4, the J gene TRBJ2-2; D unresolved. There are 12 residues in the CDR3. Trimming shortened V by 4 bases and J by 8 bases, and 9 bases separated the two germline ends. From germline, CDR1 is SGHNT and CDR2 YYREEE (reference sequence). CDR3 loop: CASSLDGGELFF. CDR3 nucleotide sequence: TGTGCCAGCAGCCTGGACGGTGGGGAGCTGTTTTTT. Variable domain in full (rest from reference TRBV5-4 and TRBJ2-2): ETGVTQSPTHLIKTRGQQVTLRCSSQSGHNTVSWYQQALGQGPQFIFQYYREEENGRGNFPPRFSGLQFPNYSSELNVNALELDDSALYLCASSLDGGELFFGEGSRLTVL.

V is TRBV19 and J is TRBJ2-5, with D maybe TRBD1 (6 bases). V lost 4 bases to trimming and J lost 5 bases, with 11 bases between them. The germline CDR1 and CDR2 sequences are LNHDA and SQIVND (reference sequence). This CDR3 is built from 13 residues. The CDR3 protein is CASSTSRGETQYF. The CDR3 DNA reads as TGTGCCAGTAGTACGTCCAGGGGTGAGACCCAGTACTTC.

This chain links TRBV28 with TRBJ1-5; maybe TRBD1 (6 bases). Trimming pared 8 bases from V and 3 bases from J, leaving 11 bases between. CDR1 is MDHEN, CDR2 SYDVKM, per germline. The CDR3 covers 13 residues. The CDR3 reads CASRQEYNQPQHF. The CDR3 DNA reads as TGTGCCAGCCGACAGGAATACAATCAGCCCCAGCATTTT.

This chain connects TRBV2 to TRBJ2-7; 7 nucleotides match TRBD1. The V segment lost 10 bases and the J segment 5 bases; nucleotides outside the gene matches: 14. The length of the CDR3 is 14 residues. Germline V gives CDR1 SNHLY, CDR2 FYNNEI. CDR3 residues: CATRTGQPSDEQYF. CDR3 bases: TGTGCCACTAGGACAGGACAACCCTCGGACGAGCAGTACTTC.

The chain employs TRBV18 and TRBJ2-1; TRBD2 agrees at 7 bases. This CDR3 is 16 amino acids long. V gave up 0 bases and J gave up 1 base; unmatched junction bases: 3. CDR1 is KGHSH, CDR2 LQKENI, per germline. CDR3 DNA: TGTGCCAGCTCACCACCTGTGGGGGGGTCCTACAATGAGCAGTTCTTC. Translation: CASSPPVGGSYNEQFF.

The DNA of the CDR3 is TGTGCCAGCAGAAGCACAGCGAACACTGAAGCTTTCTTT. This codes for CASRSTANTEAFF. The chain links TRBV3-1 (or the pseudogene TRBV3-2) to TRBJ1-1; D remains ambiguous. V was pared by 6 bases and J by 1 base, with 9 bases between. The germline V gene encodes CDR1 LGHDT and CDR2 YNNKEL (reference sequence). CDR3 length: 13 amino acids.

Worth noting for this clone: A read error may produce the germline difference seen at one junction end. The rearrangement links TRBV7-2 to TRBJ2-4, with 11 bases identical to TRBD2. Per the germline V gene, CDR1 is SGHTA and CDR2 is FQGNSA. The CDR3 is made up of 15 amino acids. The DNA for the CDR3 is TGTGCCAGCAGATTAGCGGGAGGGGCCAAAAACATTCAGTACTTC. It encodes CASRLAGGAKNIQYF.

The chain couples TRBV24-1 to TRBJ1-4, with D hard to call. V was pared by 7 bases and J by 7 bases, with 12 bases between. The CDR3 loop spans 13 amino acids. Germline loops: CDR1 KGHDR, CDR2 SFDVKD. The CDR3 here is CATSRSGSEKLFF. The CDR3 nucleotides read TGTGCCACCAGCCGGAGCGGAAGTGAAAAACTGTTTTTT.

This clone was detected once. The gene calls are TRBV20-1 and TRBJ2-7; 11 nucleotides line up with TRBD2. Looked up from germline, CDR1 is DFQATT and CDR2 is SNEGSKA (reference sequence). This CDR3 is 13 amino acids long. V was pared by 3 bases and J by 10 bases, with 8 bases of the junction left unmatched. CDR3 in DNA: TGCAGTGCTAGTGCACCTAGCGGGAGGAACCAGTACTTC. Amino acids: CSASAPSGRNQYF.

The CDR3 sequence is CASSPGQYNSPLHF. CDR3 DNA: TGTGCCAGCAGCCCCGGACAATATAATTCACCCCTCCACTTT. This chain connects TRBV3-1 (or the pseudogene TRBV3-2) to TRBJ1-6; the D gene is possibly TRBD1 (5 bases). Looked up from germline, CDR1 is LGHDT and CDR2 is YNNKEL (reference sequence). This CDR3 has 14 residues. Trimming pared 4 bases from V and 4 bases from J, leaving 8 bases between.

This chain's CDR3 is CASRRTGYFSYEQYF. CDR3 bases: TGTGCCAGCAGGAGGACGGGGTATTTTTCCTACGAGCAGTACTTC. This chain uses TRBV2 with TRBJ2-7; TRBD2 is a possible D gene (5 bases). Trimming stripped 6 bases from V and 1 base from J, with 16 bases between. The CDR3 loop spans 15 amino acids. The V gene's germline CDR1 is SNHLY and CDR2 FYNNEI.

Only a few counts were recorded for this clone. The V gene is TRBV6-6, the J gene TRBJ2-2; D might be TRBD2 (5 bases). The CDR3 runs 14 residues. In germline, CDR1 is MNHNY, CDR2 SVGAGI (reference sequence). Trimming stripped 0 bases from V and 8 bases from J, with 10 bases between. CDR3 region: CASSYSGDRGELFF. In DNA form, the CDR3 reads TGTGCCAGCAGTTACTCCGGGGATCGGGGGGAGCTGTTTTTT.

V is TRBV6-5 and J is TRBJ1-3; maybe TRBD1 (6 bases). There are 14 residues in the CDR3. V dropped 7 bases and J dropped 2 bases, with 12 bases sitting between them. Per germline, CDR1 MNHEY and CDR2 SVGAGI. CDR3: CASTFRGTGNTIYF. DNA for the CDR3: TGTGCCAGCACCTTCAGGGGAACTGGAAACACCATATATTTT.

The chain has TRBV28 and TRBJ1-3; weak D call: TRBD1 (5 bases). Germline CDR1 is MDHEN and CDR2 is SYDVKM. This CDR3 has 14 residues. V shed 6 bases and J shed 0 bases, with 9 bases lying between them. The CDR3 protein is CASSRAASGNTIYF. In DNA, the CDR3 is TGTGCCAGCAGCAGGGCAGCCTCTGGAAACACCATATATTTT. The full variable domain, in which reference TRBV28 and TRBJ1-3 provide the parts outside the CDR3, is DVKVTQSSRYLVKRTGEKVFLECVQDMDHENMFWYRQDPGLGLRLIYFSYDVKMKEKGDIPEGYSVSREKKERFSLILESASTNQTSMYLCASSRAASGNTIYFGEGSWLTVV.

The V gene is TRBV27, the J gene TRBJ1-4, with D perhaps TRBD1 (6 bases). V lost 2 bases to trimming and J lost 7 bases, with 14 bases between them. CDR1 and CDR2 (germline): MNHEY, SMNVEV (reference sequence). The CDR3 totals 15 residues. The CDR3 DNA reads as TGTGCCAGCAGTTTACTCCCAGGGGCCGGTGAAAAACTGTTTTTT. Protein product: CASSLLPGAGEKLFF.

This sequence joins TRBV25-1 and TRBJ1-2, with TRBD1 identical over 9 bases. V trimming: 3 bases; J trimming: 2 bases; junction bases outside the gene matches: 7. Germline lookup yields CDR1 MGHDK and CDR2 SYGVNS. CDR3 size: 16 residues. DNA for the CDR3: TGTGCCAGCAGTGATCAAACCGGGACAGGGAACTATGGCTACACCTTC. Its translation: CASSDQTGTGNYGYTF.

This chain uses TRBV3-1 (or the pseudogene TRBV3-2) with TRBJ2-1; 11 bases fit TRBD2. Per germline, CDR1 LGHDT and CDR2 YNNKEL (reference sequence). This CDR3 spans 17 amino acids. Losses at the gene ends were 4 bases for V and 0 bases for J; bases not matched to a gene: 5. In DNA form, the CDR3 reads TGTGCCAGCAGCCGGGTTAGCGGGAGGGCCTCCTACAATGAGCAGTTCTTC. Protein product: CASSRVSGRASYNEQFF.

The J gene is TRBJ2-2, the V gene TRBV19; unclear D gene. V gave up 8 bases and J gave up 2 bases, with 3 bases separating them. Per the germline V gene, CDR1 is LNHDA and CDR2 is SQIVND (reference sequence). The CDR3 sequence is 11 residues long. CDR3 in amino acids: CASSNTGELFF. The CDR3, as DNA: TGTGCCAGTTCAAACACCGGGGAGCTGTTTTTT.

V gene TRBV7-9 combines with J gene TRBJ1-4; D gene unclear. Germline V CDR1 and CDR2: SEHNR, FQNEAQ (reference sequence). This CDR3 region has 19 residues. V lost 3 bases and J 0 bases, leaving 20 bases between the germline ends. CDR3 region: CASSLWAFGPLATNEKLFF. CDR3 DNA sequence: TGTGCCAGCAGCTTGTGGGCTTTCGGCCCTCTTGCAACTAATGAAAAACTGTTTTTT. Drawing the rest from reference TRBV7-9 and TRBJ1-4, the complete variable domain is DTGVSQNPRHKITKRGQNVTFRCDPISEHNRLYWYRQTLGQGPEFLTYFQNEAQLEKSRLLSDRFSAERPKGSFSTLEIQRTEQGDSAMYLCASSLWAFGPLATNEKLFFGSGTQLSVL.

The chain couples TRBV4-2 to TRBJ1-1; 10 positions match TRBD1. The V segment lost 1 base and the J segment 6 bases; nucleotides outside the gene matches: 11. The CDR3 is made up of 17 amino acids. From germline, CDR1 is LGHNA and CDR2 YNFKEQ. DNA of the CDR3: TGTGCCAGCAGCCAAGCCTTAGGGAGGGACAGGGGTTCTGAAGCTTTCTTT. Translating gives CASSQALGRDRGSEAFF.

The rearrangement uses TRBV6-6 and TRBJ1-2; no definite D call. Trimming left V 0 bases short and J 0 bases short, with 8 bases between. CDR1 MNHNY and CDR2 SVGAGI come from the germline V gene (reference sequence). This CDR3 has 15 residues. This chain's CDR3 is CASSYSRGSNYGYTF. For the CDR3, the DNA is TGTGCCAGCAGTTACTCGAGAGGGTCTAACTATGGCTACACCTTC.